The 4 T cell receptor beta chains below come from one sample, sequenced in a study of blood T cell repertoires in COVID-19. The repertoire was sequenced with immunoSEQ multiplex PCR; TCRdb's copy has only in-frame clones and lacks some. The sample has several thousand clones, 65% to 90% seen once. The sequenced sample was peripheral blood. Receptors originate from a human donor in a cohort sampled during active COVID-19.

The chain employs TRBV28 and TRBJ2-1; 11 bases align to TRBD2. This CDR3 is built from 15 residues. Germline-derived CDR1 and CDR2 are MDHEN and SYDVKM. J was trimmed by 2 bases and V by 7 bases; bases with no gene match: 4. The CDR3: CASTAGLAAYNEQFF. The CDR3 DNA reads as TGTGCCAGCACCGCGGGACTAGCGGCCTACAATGAGCAGTTCTTC. Complete variable domain (other parts from reference TRBV28 and TRBJ2-1): DVKVTQSSRYLVKRTGEKVFLECVQDMDHENMFWYRQDPGLGLRLIYFSYDVKMKEKGDIPEGYSVSREKKERFSLILESASTNQTSMYLCASTAGLAAYNEQFFGPGTRLTVL.

In DNA form, the CDR3 reads TGCGCCAGCAGTGAGAATAACAGGGGCACAGATACGCAGTATTTT. Protein sequence: CASSENNRGTDTQYF. The gene calls are TRBV10-2 and TRBJ2-3, with D perhaps matching TRBD1 (6 bases). The germline V gene encodes CDR1 WSHSY and CDR2 SAAADI. The CDR3 loop spans 15 amino acids. The germline V and J ends were trimmed by 2 bases and 1 base, with 10 bases remaining between them.

The chain uses TRBV2 and TRBJ2-1, with a tentative D call TRBD2 (6 bases). The V gene's germline CDR1 is SNHLY and CDR2 FYNNEI. V lost 7 bases to trimming and J lost 7 bases, with 20 bases between them. This CDR3 has 15 amino acids. CDR3 in DNA: TGTGCCAGCATCGGCAGGGACTCAACTTGGAATGAGCAGTTCTTC. It is translated as CASIGRDSTWNEQFF.

This clone was seen only once. This chain connects TRBV28 to TRBJ2-7; D not certain. Trimming removed 3 bases at V and 2 bases at J, with 5 bases between. CDR3 length: 12 residues. In germline, CDR1 is MDHEN, CDR2 SYDVKM. CDR3 residues: CASSLSAYEQYF. The CDR3 DNA is TGTGCCAGCAGTTTGTCGGCCTACGAGCAGTACTTC.